The next 3 T cell receptor beta chains were all read from a single sample in a study of CD8+ T cells in alopecia areata. It was cDNA, reverse transcribed from extracted RNA, that served as the sequencing template. Clones were sequenced by immunoSEQ multiplex PCR, and TCRdb holds only the in-frame ones, with some missing. Of about 120,000 clones detected, 47% appear once; the ten largest clones hold more than 9%. The sample taken for sequencing was NKG2D-low CD8+ T cells sorted from blood. These receptors came from a human donor with alopecia areata.

As concerns this clone: An end of the junction differs from the germline gene, which may be a read error. The CDR3 sequence: CASGLTVNTEAFF. The CDR3 nucleotides are TGTGCCAGCGGACTGACGGTGAACACTGAGGCTTTCTTT. The rearrangement joins TRBV27 to TRBJ1-1; D call uncertain. This CDR3 comprises 13 residues. Germline-derived CDR1 and CDR2 are MNHEY and SMNVEV (reference sequence).

The J gene is TRBJ2-2, the V gene TRBV9; D is uncertain. The V and J ends lost 4 bases and 5 bases respectively, with 6 bases between them. This CDR3 comprises 12 residues. CDR1 SGDLS and CDR2 YYNGEE come from the germline V gene. The CDR3 loop is CASSYTTGELFF. The DNA of the CDR3 is TGTGCCAGCAGCTACACTACCGGGGAGCTGTTTTTT.

This clone was picked up many times. This specimen includes other DNA sequences encoding the same CDR3. The chain links TRBV6-5 to TRBJ1-4, with D maybe TRBD1 (5 bases). This CDR3 comprises 13 residues. Trimming removed 0 bases at V and 10 bases at J, with 9 bases between. CDR1 is MNHEY and CDR2 is SVGAGI in the germline V gene. The CDR3, as DNA: TGTGCCAGCAGTTACTCATCCGGGGGAAAACTGTTTTTT. Protein product: CASSYSSGGKLFF.